The table lists the clone carrying this TCR beta chain with a few counts. This entry is derived from a study of blood T cell repertoires in COVID-19. As for the study in general: Specimens from acute and convalescent COVID-19 originated in the United States, Italy and Spain. The analysed material was cDNA or gDNA that came from T cells, B-cell-depleted T cells, or PBMCs.

Trimming pared 6 bases from V and 0 bases from J, leaving 11 bases between. The length of the CDR3 is 14 residues. In germline, CDR1 is WNHNN, CDR2 SYGVQD (reference sequence). During active infection, Seattle patients enrolled and were then monitored through disease. Per the study methods: Amplification from reference gene primers served as the basis for estimated nucleated cell counts. Profiling relied on immunoSEQ multiplex PCR, and the TCRdb table lists in-frame clones only, not all of them. Clone size and the V and J calls come from that table; the DNA yielded D and trimming. This table has about 120,000 clones, around 90% appearing once.

This clonotype was obtained from a woman aged 55-69 years with COVID-19, enrolled during active disease. The specimen sequenced was peripheral blood. The J gene is TRBJ1-2, the V gene TRBV10-1; D remains unclear. CDR3 coding DNA: TGCGCCAGCAGACTAAGGCATCCTAACTATGGCTACACCTTC. It encodes CASRLRHPNYGYTF.